The 22 T cell receptor beta chains below were found in one sample sequenced in a study of blood T cell repertoires in COVID-19 (TCRdb year 2020). The library was prepared using the immunoSEQ multiplex PCR assay. TCRdb stores this immuneACCESS table with in-frame sequences only. Part of the clones is absent; in the studies checked, under half of the shortfall reflects unresolved V genes, and no reason is known for the rest. The table for this sample lists roughly 70,000 clones; around 90% of them were counted only once. The ten largest account for approximately 28% of the sample. Sequenced input: peripheral blood. Every receptor here comes from a woman at least 80 years old with active or convalescent COVID-19.

CDR3 sequence (DNA): TGTGCCAGCAGCTTAATAGGGGGCACAGATACGCAGTATTTT. Its protein is CASSLIGGTDTQYF. The genes are TRBV11-2 and TRBJ2-3, with a possible D match to TRBD1 (5 bases). Per germline, CDR1 SGHAT and CDR2 FQNNGV. Trimming pared 2 bases from V and 1 base from J, leaving 7 bases between. The CDR3 spans 14 residues.

This chain uses TRBV2 with TRBJ1-1; 9 bases match TRBD1. CDR1 and CDR2 from the germline V gene are SNHLY and FYNNEI. Trimming cost V 4 bases and J 1 base; bases outside gene matches: 4. The CDR3 is 15 amino acids. Here the CDR3 reads CASSVQGAPNTEAFF. The CDR3 DNA is TGTGCCAGCAGTGTACAGGGGGCTCCGAACACTGAAGCTTTCTTT.

The chain joins TRBV5-1 to TRBJ1-1, with 10 bases matching TRBD1. Looked up from germline, CDR1 is SGHRS and CDR2 is YFSETQ. The length of the CDR3 is 16 residues. V lost 5 bases, J lost 1 base, and 8 bases stayed unmatched. The CDR3 DNA is TGCGCCAGCAGGGAGACAGGGGGCGGACAGAACACTGAAGCTTTCTTT. The encoded protein is CASRETGGGQNTEAFF.

The genes are TRBV20-1 and TRBJ2-1, with 7 nucleotides matching TRBD1. Germline V gives CDR1 DFQATT, CDR2 SNEGSKA (reference sequence). V lost 5 bases, J lost 8 bases, and 3 bases stayed unmatched. This CDR3 has 11 amino acids. The CDR3: CSASGQDEQFF. CDR3 in DNA: TGCAGTGCTTCAGGACAGGATGAGCAGTTCTTC.

J is TRBJ1-1 and V is TRBV4-1, with D perhaps TRBD1 (6 bases). V shed 4 bases and J shed 1 base, with 13 bases lying between them. CDR3 length equals 15 residues. Per the germline V gene, CDR1 is MGHRA and CDR2 is YSYEKL. Written as DNA, the CDR3 is TGCGCCAGCAGCCGTACCCCGGACAGGAACACTGAAGCTTTCTTT. Protein: CASSRTPDRNTEAFF.

This clone was observed once. The chain couples TRBV18 to TRBJ1-5; D perhaps matches TRBD1 (6 bases). The germline V and J ends were trimmed by 2 bases and 6 bases, with 14 bases remaining between them. Per germline, CDR1 KGHSH and CDR2 LQKENI. This CDR3 contains 15 residues. The CDR3 region has the DNA TGTGCCAGCTCACCAGGAAGTCAGGGGACTCAGCCCCAGCATTTT. Protein: CASSPGSQGTQPQHF.

The J gene is TRBJ1-3, the V gene TRBV19; unclear D gene. This CDR3 comprises 14 residues. The V end lost 7 bases, the J end lost 0 bases, and 10 bases lay between the germline ends. Germline lookup yields CDR1 LNHDA and CDR2 SQIVND (reference sequence). The CDR3, as DNA: TGTGCCAGTACGAGGAGAGACTCTGGAAACACCATATATTTT. Residues: CASTRRDSGNTIYF.

DNA of the CDR3: TGTGCCAGCAGCCCAGTTACAGGGTCAGGAGAAAAACTGTTTTTT. It translates to CASSPVTGSGEKLFF. This rearrangement joins TRBV5-6 to TRBJ1-4; a weak D match, TRBD1 (6 bases). The V gene's germline CDR1 is SGHDT and CDR2 YYEEEE. The CDR3 totals 15 residues. V was trimmed by 4 bases and J by 8 bases, leaving 18 bases between them.

This chain uses TRBV3-1 (or the pseudogene TRBV3-2) with TRBJ1-3; D not certain. The CDR3 loop spans 14 amino acids. The V gene lost 3 bases and the J gene lost 4 bases, with 10 bases spanning the gap. CDR1 and CDR2 (germline): LGHDT, YNNKEL (reference sequence). The CDR3 nucleotides read TGTGCCAGCAGCCAGAGTTGGGAGGGAAACACCATATATTTT. Protein: CASSQSWEGNTIYF.

The CDR3, as DNA: TGTGCCAGCAGTGACGGACTAGCGGGGCAAGAGACCCAGTACTTC. Amino acids: CASSDGLAGQETQYF. This rearrangement joins TRBV6-2 or TRBV6-3 to TRBJ2-5; TRBD2 matches at 12 bases. Per germline, CDR1 MNHEY and CDR2 SVGEGT. The CDR3 consists of 15 residues. V gave up 5 bases and J gave up 2 bases; unmatched junction bases: 3.

This clone was detected only a few times. This CDR3 reads CASSVGQPPSNEKLFF. The CDR3 DNA reads TGTGCCAGCAGCGTAGGACAGCCTCCAAGTAATGAAAAACTGTTTTTT. The V and J genes are TRBV9 and TRBJ1-4, with a weak D call TRBD1 (5 bases). Germline V gene data show CDR1 as SGDLS and CDR2 as YYNGEE. The CDR3 has 16 residues. The V gene lost 0 bases and the J gene lost 4 bases, with 13 bases spanning the gap.

This clone came up once. The chain recombines TRBV19 with TRBJ1-5; 8 positions match TRBD1. This CDR3 is built from 16 residues. Germline CDR1 is LNHDA and CDR2 is SQIVND (reference sequence). V shed 10 bases and J 5 bases; nucleotides not matched to a gene: 16. The CDR3 protein is CATTLSTGEPDQPQHF. DNA of the CDR3: TGTGCCACCACACTATCGACAGGGGAGCCCGATCAGCCCCAGCATTTT.

V gene TRBV7-6 combines with J gene TRBJ2-1; D gene ambiguous. This CDR3 spans 14 amino acids. Germline CDR1 is SGHVS and CDR2 is FNYEAQ. Trimming took 4 bases from V and 8 from J, leaving 15 bases between them. CDR3 sequence reads: CASSYRYRTDEQFF. The CDR3, as DNA: TGTGCCAGCAGCTACCGCTACCGCACAGATGAGCAGTTCTTC.

The chain is built from TRBV5-6 and TRBJ1-4; possibly TRBD1 for D (6 bases). Trimming took off 6 bases at V and 4 bases at J, with 13 bases between the two ends. The CDR3 has 14 amino acids. Germline V gene sequence: CDR1 SGHDT, CDR2 YYEEEE. The CDR3 nucleotides read TGTGCCAGCACCACACGAGGGGGTAATGAAAAACTGTTTTTT. It translates to CASTTRGGNEKLFF.

This chain links TRBV5-4 with TRBJ2-4, with TRBD2 matching 16 bases. CDR3 length equals 18 residues. With 3 bases clipped from V and 1 base from J, the junction kept 4 bases outside the gene matches. Germline V gene sequence: CDR1 SGHNT, CDR2 YYREEE (reference sequence). The CDR3 here is CASSSGLAGGVAKNIQYF. CDR3 bases: TGTGCCAGCAGCTCGGGACTAGCGGGGGGGGTGGCCAAAAACATTCAGTACTTC.

CDR3 region: CASSKDHQGKAKNIQYF. The CDR3 bases are TGTGCCAGCAGCAAAGACCACCAGGGCAAGGCCAAAAACATTCAGTACTTC. The chain joins TRBV21-1 to TRBJ2-4; TRBD1 is the table's D call and was not checked against the DNA. TRBV21-1 is assigned pseudogene status. This CDR3 is 17 amino acids long.

V usage is TRBV6-5 and J usage is TRBJ2-3, with TRBD2 matching over 7 bases. CDR1 is MNHEY, CDR2 SVGAGI, per germline. The CDR3 extends over 14 amino acids. With 5 bases clipped from V and 3 bases from J, the junction kept 5 bases outside the gene matches. CDR3 protein: CASSPRGITDTQYF. CDR3 nucleotide sequence: TGTGCCAGCAGTCCGCGGGGGATTACAGATACGCAGTATTTT.

The chain has TRBV2 and TRBJ2-5; 9 nucleotides line up with TRBD2. This CDR3 has 12 residues. Germline trimming cut 8 bases from V and 9 bases from J; bases unmatched to any gene: 7. The V gene's germline CDR1 is SNHLY and CDR2 FYNNEI. CDR3 sequence (DNA): TGTGCCAGCGAGGGACTAGCTGCGGCCCAGTACTTC. This sequence encodes CASEGLAAAQYF.

V gene TRBV10-3 combines with J gene TRBJ2-3; tentatively, D is TRBD1 (8 bases). The CDR3 spans 13 residues. V dropped 8 bases and J dropped 8 bases, with 17 bases sitting between them. Germline V gives CDR1 ENHRY, CDR2 SYGVKD. This CDR3 reads CAILQGEGGTQYF. CDR3 DNA: TGTGCCATCCTACAGGGGGAGGGTGGTACGCAGTATTTT.

This rearrangement joins TRBV3-1 (or the pseudogene TRBV3-2) to TRBJ1-6; TRBD1 is a possible D gene (5 bases). The length of the CDR3 is 15 residues. V was trimmed by 1 base and J by 9 bases, leaving 13 bases between them. CDR1 is LGHDT, CDR2 YNNKEL, per germline (reference sequence). CDR3 in DNA: TGTGCCAGCAGCCAAGTGTCAGGGCAATTTTCACCCCTCCACTTT. Protein: CASSQVSGQFSPLHF.

The V gene is TRBV5-6, the J gene TRBJ2-4, with TRBD1 matching over 7 bases. The germline CDR1 and CDR2 sequences are SGHDT and YYEEEE. CDR3 length equals 17 residues. Losses at the gene ends were 3 bases for V and 3 bases for J; bases not matched to a gene: 12. CDR3 DNA sequence: TGTGCCAGCAGCTCCGGGACAGAGGACAATTTCAAAAACATTCAGTACTTC. Translating it yields CASSSGTEDNFKNIQYF. The variable domain in full, with the rest retrieved from reference TRBV5-6 and TRBJ2-4, is DAGVTQSPTHLIKTRGQQVTLRCSPKSGHDTVSWYQQALGQGPQFIFQYYEEEERQRGNFPDRFSGHQFPNYSSELNVNALLLGDSALYLCASSSGTEDNFKNIQYFGAGTRLSVL.

This clone was seen a single time. This chain links TRBV5-1 with TRBJ2-1; 8 bases are a match to TRBD1. With V trimmed by 4 bases and J by 8 bases, 14 bases remained unmatched. Germline V lookup: CDR1 SGHRS, CDR2 YFSETQ. There are 16 residues in the CDR3. The CDR3 region is CASSRTGSKTGDEQFF. In DNA, the CDR3 is TGCGCCAGCAGCCGTACCGGGAGCAAGACAGGGGATGAGCAGTTCTTC.